What follows are 31 T cell receptor beta chains derived from one specimen sequenced in a study of response to subunit inactivated influenza vaccine (dated by TCRdb to the late 2010s). Library preparation used RT-PCR. The run used an Illumina HiSeq 2500. TCRdb ran its own pipeline on the public reads, namely fastp trimming at Q25 and MiXCR clone calling, and kept in-frame beta chains. Rows with a matching CDR3 protein are joined into one entry that keeps the most common DNA and genes. The sample table records more than 450,000 distinct CDR3 sequences; approximately 7.1% of these occur just once. The ten largest make up 13% of the sample. The sample was PBMCs from blood, taken about 23 months after vaccination. The receptors shown here come from a man aged 45-69 years who received an inactivated influenza vaccine. Donor details come from another sample of the same person, matched by shared clones.

The CDR3 protein is CATRIRQGSSQPQHF. In DNA, the CDR3 is TGTGCCACAAGGATTCGACAGGGAAGTTCTCAGCCCCAGCATTTT. The chain couples TRBV24-1 to TRBJ1-5; 7 nucleotides line up with TRBD1. This CDR3 spans 15 amino acids. CDR1 is KGHDR and CDR2 is SFDVKD in the germline V gene. The J segment lost 6 bases and the V segment lost 10 bases, leaving 14 bases of the junction unmatched.

In this sample, this clonotype turned up a few times. The J gene is TRBJ2-5, the V gene TRBV7-9; TRBD1 matches at 10 bases. The CDR3 is made up of 15 amino acids. Looked up from germline, CDR1 is SEHNR and CDR2 is FQNEAQ (reference sequence). V lost 5 bases, J lost 5 bases, and 8 bases stayed unmatched. CDR3 loop: CASSRGQGIGETQYF. CDR3 bases: TGTGCCAGCAGCCGGGGACAGGGGATCGGTGAGACCCAGTACTTC.

The V and J genes are TRBV6-1 and TRBJ1-5; unclear D gene. V was cut by 8 bases and J by 0 bases, with 14 bases left in between. The CDR3 totals 15 residues. Germline assignment: CDR1 MNHNS and CDR2 SASEGT. The CDR3 nucleotides are TGTGCCAGCGGACCACGGCACACTAGCAATCAGCCCCAGCATTTT. Translating it yields CASGPRHTSNQPQHF.

This clonotype was seen more than once but under ten times. The chain is built from TRBV19 and TRBJ1-1, with D perhaps TRBD1 (6 bases). This CDR3 contains 14 residues. Germline lookup yields CDR1 LNHDA and CDR2 SQIVND (reference sequence). V lost 6 bases and J 1 base, leaving 12 bases between the germline ends. CDR3 bases: TGTGCCAGTAGAGCACAGGGAACGAACACTGAAGCTTTCTTT. Amino acid sequence: CASRAQGTNTEAFF.

This clonotype was counted ten times or more. V gene TRBV20-1 combines with J gene TRBJ2-7; 12 bases are a match to TRBD2. The length of the CDR3 is 17 residues. V lost 1 base and J lost 3; bases outside the gene matches: 10. The germline CDR1 and CDR2 sequences are DFQATT and SNEGSKA (reference sequence). The CDR3 loop reads CSARGLLRLAGVYEQYF. In DNA form, the CDR3 reads TGCAGTGCTAGAGGGCTCCTCCGACTAGCGGGAGTCTACGAGCAGTACTTC.

The J gene is TRBJ2-1, the V gene TRBV12-3 or TRBV12-4; 7 bases agree with TRBD2. Trimming cost V 0 bases and J 3 bases; bases outside gene matches: 2. CDR3 size: 15 residues. CDR3 residues: CASSLASGNYNEQFF. CDR3 DNA sequence: TGTGCCAGCAGTTTAGCGAGCGGGAACTACAATGAGCAGTTCTTC.

This clonotype showed up many times. This chain connects TRBV7-3 to TRBJ1-6; TRBD1 aligns across 8 bases. This CDR3 comprises 13 residues. V gave up 4 bases and J gave up 9 bases; unmatched junction bases: 2. The germline V gene has CDR1 SGHTA and CDR2 FQGTGA. CDR3 protein: CASSSDRASPLHF. DNA for the CDR3: TGTGCCAGCAGCTCGGACAGGGCTTCACCCCTCCACTTT.

In regard to this clonotype: Possible read error: a much larger clone is one base away. The V call is TRBV25-1, the J call TRBJ1-6; maybe TRBD1 (5 bases). Trimming removed 8 bases at V and 8 bases at J, with 19 bases between. The germline CDR1 and CDR2 sequences are MGHDK and SYGVNS. The CDR3 totals 15 residues. CDR3: CASGAGLAADSPLHF. The CDR3 coding sequence is TGTGCCAGCGGTGCGGGACTCGCCGCGGATTCACCCCTCCACTTT.

The table lists this clonotype with many counts. J is TRBJ1-2 and V is TRBV12-3 or TRBV12-4; no definite D call. V lost 2 bases, J lost 4 bases, and 5 bases lay in between. This CDR3 contains 12 residues. DNA of the CDR3: TGTGCCAGCAGTTTACGGCCCTATGGCTACACCTTC. Translating it yields CASSLRPYGYTF.

This clonotype was seen more than once but under ten times. The J gene is TRBJ2-2, the V gene TRBV4-2; D uncertain. This CDR3 has 15 residues. V lost 1 base, J lost 4 bases, and 10 bases lay in between. The germline CDR1 and CDR2 sequences are LGHNA and YNFKEQ. CDR3 protein: CASSQVGSGTGELFF. The CDR3 region has the DNA TGTGCCAGCAGCCAAGTAGGCTCGGGCACCGGGGAGCTGTTTTTT.

This clonotype showed up many times. The gene calls are TRBV7-8 and TRBJ2-1; TRBD1 agrees at 9 bases. J lost 5 bases, V lost 2 bases, and 13 bases had no gene match. The CDR3 covers 18 residues. Germline CDR1 and CDR2: SGHVS and FQNEAQ. CDR3 region: CASSLWASGQGFHNEQFF. The CDR3 bases are TGTGCCAGCAGCTTATGGGCATCAGGACAGGGGTTCCACAATGAGCAGTTCTTC. The complete variable domain, with remaining parts taken from reference TRBV7-8 and TRBJ2-1, reads GAGVSQSPRYKVAKRGQDVALRCDPISGHVSLFWYQQALGQGPEFLTYFQNEAQLDKSGLPSDRFFAERPEGSVSTLKIQRTQQEDSAVYLCASSLWASGQGFHNEQFFGPGTRLTVL.

In its sample, this clonotype was seen a few times. The chain combines TRBV9 with TRBJ2-5; the D call may be TRBD1 or TRBD2 (5 bases each). This CDR3 has 14 amino acids. Trimming took off 2 bases at V and 3 bases at J, with 11 bases between the two ends. CDR1 and CDR2 from the germline V gene are SGDLS and YYNGEE. In DNA, the CDR3 is TGTGCCAGCAGCGTCGGGACCGGGAAAGAGACCCAGTACTTC. It specifies CASSVGTGKETQYF. Full variable domain (remainder filled in from reference TRBV9 and TRBJ2-5): DSGVTQTPKHLITATGQRVTLRCSPRSGDLSVYWYQQSLDQGLQFLIQYYNGEERAKGNILERFSAQQFPDLHSELNLSSLELGDSALYFCASSVGTGKETQYFGPGTRLLVL.

For this clonotype: A much larger clone differs by one base, so this may be a read error. The chain joins TRBV27 to TRBJ2-1; D is possibly TRBD1 (6 bases). This CDR3 is 13 amino acids long. V lost 11 bases, J lost 4 bases, and 15 bases lay in between. Germline CDR1 is MNHEY and CDR2 is SMNVEV (reference sequence). In DNA, the CDR3 is TGTGCCGTGGGGGCTAGCAGATACAATGAGCAGTTCTTC. This codes for CAVGASRYNEQFF.

This clonotype was observed a handful of times. The J gene is TRBJ1-3, the V gene TRBV20-1; 7 nucleotides line up with TRBD1. There are 14 residues in the CDR3. Trimming cost V 2 bases and J 3 bases; bases outside gene matches: 4. Germline CDR1 is DFQATT and CDR2 is SNEGSKA (reference sequence). The CDR3 protein is CSARLGTDGNTIYF. DNA for the CDR3: TGCAGTGCTAGATTGGGGACAGATGGAAACACCATATATTTT.

This clonotype has at least ten counts. The chain uses TRBV6-5 and TRBJ1-2, with D unclear. V was cut by 5 bases and J by 6 bases, with 16 bases left in between. Per the germline V gene, CDR1 is MNHEY and CDR2 is SVGAGI. The CDR3 consists of 14 residues. The CDR3 DNA follows: TGTGCCAGCAGTAACGGAGGCAAGAGTCATGGCTACACCTTC. It yields the protein CASSNGGKSHGYTF.

This clonotype was picked up many times. One junction end disagrees with the germline gene, perhaps due to a read error. The chain joins TRBV9 to TRBJ2-1, with D possibly matching TRBD1 (6 bases). The CDR3 has 13 residues. CDR1 is SGDLS, CDR2 YYNGEE, per germline. CDR3 residues: CASSVGQYNEQFF. The CDR3 nucleotides are TGTGCCAGCAGTGTAGGACAGTACAATGAGCAGTTCTTC.

This clonotype was recorded at least ten times. One junction end disagrees with the germline gene, perhaps due to a read error. The CDR3 loop is CASSLSSDNEQFF. In DNA form, the CDR3 reads TGTGCCAGCAGCTTATCCTCCGACAATGAGCAGTTCTTC. The chain has TRBV7-3 and TRBJ2-1, with no clear D. This CDR3 is 13 amino acids long. CDR1 and CDR2 (germline): SGHTA, FQGTGA.

In its sample, this clonotype was seen a few times. The chain links TRBV3-1 to TRBJ2-7, with 9 bases that match TRBD2. This CDR3 contains 15 residues. Trimming cost V 1 base and J 4 bases; bases outside gene matches: 5. The germline CDR1 and CDR2 sequences are LGHDT and YNNKEL (reference sequence). The CDR3 here is CASSQASGAHYEQYF. The CDR3 DNA reads TGTGCCAGCAGCCAAGCTAGCGGGGCCCATTACGAGCAGTACTTC.

As regards this clonotype: A junction end diverges from the germline sequence, so it may reflect a read error. The V call is TRBV6-2 or TRBV6-3, the J call TRBJ2-5, with D perhaps being TRBD1 or TRBD2 (5 bases each). The CDR3 has 13 amino acids. Germline CDR1 MNHEY, CDR2 SVGEGT. CDR3: CASSGLPKSTGLF. CDR3 sequence (DNA): TGTGCCAGCAGCGGTCTCCCCAAGTCCACAGGACTCTTC.

V is TRBV5-1 and J is TRBJ1-1; no firm D call. Germline V gives CDR1 SGHRS, CDR2 YFSETQ. V was pared by 5 bases and J by 0 bases, with 8 bases between. The length of the CDR3 is 13 residues. The chain's CDR3 is CASRDQLNTEAFF. CDR3 bases: TGCGCCAGCAGAGATCAGCTGAACACTGAAGCTTTCTTT.

V and J are TRBV7-2 and TRBJ2-7; D call uncertain. The germline V and J ends were trimmed by 1 base and 0 bases, with 13 bases remaining between them. CDR3 length equals 16 residues. Germline CDR1 SGHTA, CDR2 FQGNSA. CDR3 amino acids: CASSLVGYGSSYEQYF. The CDR3 DNA reads as TGTGCCAGCAGCTTAGTGGGGTACGGCAGCTCCTACGAGCAGTACTTC.

There are a few counts of this clonotype. The V call is TRBV20-1, the J call TRBJ2-7; 8 bases agree with TRBD2. Germline V gene data show CDR1 as DFQATT and CDR2 as SNEGSKA (reference sequence). The CDR3 is 16 amino acids. The V and J ends lost 6 bases and 3 bases, in that order; junction bases with no gene match: 16. The CDR3, as DNA: TGCAGTGCCCCACAGCGGGAGTTGATTCAGGGCTACGAGCAGTACTTC. This encodes CSAPQRELIQGYEQYF.

This clonotype showed up many times. V gene TRBV20-1 combines with J gene TRBJ1-4; D is undetermined. Germline V gene sequence: CDR1 DFQATT, CDR2 SNEGSKA (reference sequence). The CDR3 contains 11 residues. This chain's CDR3 is CTSATNEKLFF. The CDR3 bases are TGCACCTCCGCAACTAATGAAAAACTGTTTTTT.

Comment on this clonotype: This may be a read error: a much more frequent sequence differs by one nucleotide. The V gene is TRBV12-3 or TRBV12-4, the J gene TRBJ1-1; D gene unclear. Trimming cost V 4 bases and J 7 bases, with 10 bases left between them. CDR3 length: 12 residues. This CDR3 reads CASSWEVGEAFF. CDR3 nucleotide sequence: TGTGCCAGCAGTTGGGAGGTAGGTGAAGCTTTCTTT.

This clonotype has ten or more counts. This rearrangement joins TRBV20-1 to TRBJ1-5; D not certain. Germline V lookup: CDR1 DFQATT, CDR2 SNEGSKA (reference sequence). The CDR3 runs to 15 residues. Trimming removed 0 bases at V and 6 bases at J, with 15 bases between. The CDR3 bases are TGCAGTGCTAGAGATCCGGGGTACGTGGGTCAGCCCCAGCATTTT. It encodes CSARDPGYVGQPQHF.

The V call is TRBV14, the J call TRBJ2-1; 10 bases agree with TRBD2. J gave up 3 bases and V 4 bases, and 15 bases lay outside the gene matches. This CDR3 has 19 residues. CDR1 SGHDN and CDR2 FVKESK come from the germline V gene. CDR3 coding DNA: TGTGCCAGCAGCCGATGGAGCCTAGCGGGAGTCGAATTCTACAATGAGCAGTTCTTC. This sequence encodes CASSRWSLAGVEFYNEQFF.

This chain connects TRBV10-3 to TRBJ1-6, with 7 bases fitting TRBD1. Trimming cost V 7 bases and J 6 bases; bases outside gene matches: 9. The CDR3 length is 15 residues. In germline, CDR1 is ENHRY, CDR2 SYGVKD. This CDR3 reads CAINRQGPGNSPLHF. CDR3 coding DNA: TGTGCCATCAACCGACAGGGACCGGGTAATTCACCCCTCCACTTT.

The chain recombines TRBV3-1 with TRBJ1-1; D remains ambiguous. In germline, CDR1 is LGHDT, CDR2 YNNKEL (reference sequence). This CDR3 comprises 13 residues. V shed 6 bases and J shed 6 bases, with 14 bases lying between them. CDR3: CASSSDGKAEAFF. DNA of the CDR3: TGTGCCAGCAGTAGCGACGGCAAGGCTGAAGCTTTCTTT.

The chain links TRBV5-1 to TRBJ2-3; D is perhaps TRBD2 (5 bases). CDR1 and CDR2 from the germline V gene are SGHRS and YFSETQ. The CDR3 is made up of 16 amino acids. V was pared by 1 base and J by 1 base, with 13 bases between. CDR3: CASSLTQRRGTDTQYF. The CDR3 DNA sequence: TGCGCCAGCAGCTTGACTCAGCGGAGAGGCACAGATACGCAGTATTTT.

The chain combines TRBV5-1 with TRBJ2-2; D possibly corresponds to TRBD1 (5 bases). Trimming removed 0 bases at V and 8 bases at J, with 5 bases between. CDR1 SGHRS and CDR2 YFSETQ come from the germline V gene. The CDR3 loop spans 12 amino acids. In DNA form, the CDR3 reads TGCGCCAGCAGCTTGGACAGGGGGGAGCTGTTTTTT. This codes for CASSLDRGELFF.

The J gene is TRBJ2-7, the V gene TRBV7-2; the match to TRBD1 covers 11 bases. With 5 bases clipped from V and 6 bases from J, the junction kept 6 bases outside the gene matches. CDR3 size: 14 residues. Germline V gene lookup returns CDR1 SGHTA and CDR2 FQGNSA. Here the CDR3 reads CASSRDRGVAEQYF. The CDR3 DNA sequence: TGTGCCAGCAGCCGGGACAGGGGGGTCGCCGAGCAGTACTTC.